This T cell receptor (beta chain) was documented in a study of CD8+CD57+ T cells in acquired aplastic anemia. Whole-study context: Sorted CD4+ plus CD8+ cells gave DNA averaging roughly 3.5 ug.

Using genomic DNA as the template, TCR beta VDJ and CDR3 profiling was carried out. TCRdb redid the calling of the reads with MiXCR, one entry per CDR3 protein. The data contain approximately 170,000 distinct CDR3 sequences, less than 50% of them seen just once; the ten biggest clones take up about 2.9%. This clonotype was observed many times. The antigen remains unidentified. The study's findings and limits: Patients showed no significant difference from controls in CD8+ Simpson's diversity. Patients and controls shared fewer than 30 CD8+ CDR3 sequences.

Germline CDR1 reads SGDLS; CDR2 reads YYNGEE. The length of the CDR3 is 15 residues. The V and J ends lost 2 bases and 2 bases respectively, with 11 bases between them. Previously, flow cytometry had revealed CD8+CD57+ cell expansion in the patients chosen for sequencing. Each of the patients presented with severe acquired aplastic anemia. Sequencing used sorted CD4+, CD8+, or CD8+CD57+ T cells (not recorded which) from PBMCs. This clonotype was obtained from a human donor with aplastic anemia. The chain has TRBV9 and TRBJ2-1, with D possibly TRBD2 on 6 matching bases. The CDR3 region has the DNA TGTGCCAGCAGCGTCCGGGACTCCACCTACAATGAGCAGTTCTTC. Translating gives CASSVRDSTYNEQFF. Complete variable domain (other parts from reference TRBV9 and TRBJ2-1): DSGVTQTPKHLITATGQRVTLRCSPRSGDLSVYWYQQSLDQGLQFLIQYYNGEERAKGNILERFSAQQFPDLHSELNLSSLELGDSALYFCASSVRDSTYNEQFFGPGTRLTVL.